The 8 T cell receptor beta chains in this list originate from one sample, sequenced in a study of T cell responses to AZD1222 COVID-19 vaccine (dated by TCRdb to the early 2020s). Receptor amplification or capture employed the immunoSEQ multiplex PCR assay. TCRdb carries this immuneACCESS record with in-frame sequences only. Its versions omit some clonotypes, under half of them owing to an unresolved V gene in the studies checked, with the rest unexplained. This sample holds roughly 120,000 clones; approximately 90% were observed only once. Roughly 2.4% of the sample goes to the ten largest clones. The meaning of the sample's time point label: baseline before first vaccination. Sequences were derived from peripheral blood, sampled on day 0 of AZD1222 vaccination. These receptors originate from an adult in good health.

This clone came up a few times. The V call is TRBV11-2, the J call TRBJ2-7; no clear D gene. The germline CDR1 and CDR2 sequences are SGHAT and FQNNGV. The V and J ends lost 0 bases and 2 bases respectively, with 14 bases between them. The CDR3 totals 16 residues. CDR3 nucleotides: TGTGCCAGCAGCTTAGACCCCGGGTCCTCGCCCTACGAGCAGTACTTC. It yields the protein CASSLDPGSSPYEQYF.

Only one count was recorded for this clone. V usage is TRBV6-5 and J usage is TRBJ2-3; D not certain. This CDR3 contains 12 residues. Looked up from germline, CDR1 is MNHEY and CDR2 is SVGAGI. The ends were cut back, 6 bases at V and 6 bases at J, with 10 bases in the middle. CDR3 bases: TGTGCCAGCAGGTCCGAGGTGGATACGCAGTATTTT. Translation: CASRSEVDTQYF.

J is TRBJ2-2 and V is TRBV18; D is unclear. Germline V gives CDR1 KGHSH, CDR2 LQKENI. CDR3 size: 16 residues. V was shortened by 3 bases and J by 1 base, with 12 bases between the two germline ends. CDR3 in amino acids: CASSPAVQRNTGELFF. CDR3 DNA sequence: TGTGCCAGCTCACCTGCGGTCCAGCGGAACACCGGGGAGCTGTTTTTT.

A note on this clone: This CDR3 is also generated by other DNA sequences in the sample. J is TRBJ2-5 and V is TRBV5-4; unclear D gene. Germline assignment: CDR1 SGHNT and CDR2 YYREEE (reference sequence). V lost 2 bases and J 2 bases, leaving 4 bases between the germline ends. This CDR3 has 12 residues. CDR3 sequence (DNA): TGTGCCAGCAGCTTACCTCAAGAGACCCAGTACTTC. Amino acid sequence: CASSLPQETQYF.

The chain carries TRBV12-3 or TRBV12-4 and TRBJ2-5, with a possible D match to TRBD1 (6 bases). Trimming shortened V by 7 bases and J by 0 bases, and 9 bases separated the two germline ends. This CDR3 spans 13 amino acids. CDR3 amino acids: CASTDRHQETQYF. CDR3 sequence (DNA): TGTGCCAGCACCGACAGGCACCAAGAGACCCAGTACTTC.

The chain uses TRBV5-1 and TRBJ2-2; 7 nucleotides match TRBD2. Germline CDR1 SGHRS, CDR2 YFSETQ. The CDR3 consists of 13 residues. V lost 6 bases, J lost 3 bases, and 2 bases stayed unmatched. The CDR3: CASKLADTGELFF. CDR3 coding DNA: TGCGCCAGCAAGCTAGCGGACACCGGGGAGCTGTTTTTT.

The V and J genes are TRBV28 and TRBJ2-7; TRBD1 aligns across 8 bases. Germline V CDR1 and CDR2: MDHEN, SYDVKM. V lost 6 bases and J lost 2; bases outside the gene matches: 3. This CDR3 contains 13 residues. The CDR3 reads CASRGQGTYEQYF. In nucleotides, the CDR3 is TGTGCCAGCAGAGGACAGGGAACCTACGAGCAGTACTTC.

This clone has just one count. The rearrangement links TRBV28 to TRBJ2-5; 7 bases match TRBD1. CDR1 is MDHEN and CDR2 is SYDVKM in the germline V gene. The CDR3 is made up of 13 amino acids. The ends lost 5 bases at V and 5 bases at J; junction bases unmatched: 5. CDR3 in amino acids: CASSPDRVETQYF. In DNA, the CDR3 is TGTGCCAGCAGTCCCGACAGGGTTGAGACCCAGTACTTC. Full variable domain (missing parts from reference TRBV28 and TRBJ2-5): DVKVTQSSRYLVKRTGEKVFLECVQDMDHENMFWYRQDPGLGLRLIYFSYDVKMKEKGDIPEGYSVSREKKERFSLILESASTNQTSMYLCASSPDRVETQYFGPGTRLLVL.